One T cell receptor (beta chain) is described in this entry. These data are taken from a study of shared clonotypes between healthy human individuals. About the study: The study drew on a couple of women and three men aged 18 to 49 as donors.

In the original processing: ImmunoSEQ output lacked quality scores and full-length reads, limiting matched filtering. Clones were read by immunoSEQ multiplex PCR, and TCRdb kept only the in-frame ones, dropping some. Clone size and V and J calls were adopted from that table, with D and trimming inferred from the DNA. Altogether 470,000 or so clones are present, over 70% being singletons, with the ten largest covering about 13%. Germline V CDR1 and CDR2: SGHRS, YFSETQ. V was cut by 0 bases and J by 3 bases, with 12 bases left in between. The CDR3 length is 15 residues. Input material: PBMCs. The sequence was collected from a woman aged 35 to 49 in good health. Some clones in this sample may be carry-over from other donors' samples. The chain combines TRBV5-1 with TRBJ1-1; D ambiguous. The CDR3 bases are TGCGCCAGCAGCTTGGAGGGCAGAACAGACACTGAAGCTTTCTTT. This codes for CASSLEGRTDTEAFF.